These T cell receptor beta chains were read from a single sample in a study of HIV-infected patients and healthy controls. A single record per CDR3 protein comes from TCRdb applying MiXCR to the 5' RACE reads. The repertoire includes fewer than 6,500 distinct CDR3 sequences, 11% of them detected once, and 25% to 30% sits in the top ten. The starting material was blood, obtained before antiretroviral therapy. The receptors here all came from an adult with HIV infection. CDR3s include the opening cysteine and the closing phenylalanine or tryptophan. Each record gives: V gene, J gene, clone size, D gene, CDR3 DNA, CDR3 protein. The D gene is left open where the match is weak. Size tells how often a clone was seen (once, few, many) or the class of an expanded clone, and some rows leave it out.

V: TRBV29-1; J: TRBJ1-2; size: medium-sized; D: .; DNA: TGCAGCGTTTTGACGCCCCGGGACTATGGCTACACCTTC; CDR3: CSVLTPRDYGYTF
V: TRBV29-1; J: TRBJ1-1; size: .; D: .; DNA: TGCAGCGTTGAAGTTCTCGGGCCGAACACTGAAGCTTTCTTT; CDR3: CSVEVLGPNTEAFF
V: TRBV10-3; J: TRBJ2-3; size: .; D: .; DNA: TGTGCCATCAGTGACCCCGACACAGATACGCAGTATTTT; CDR3: CAISDPDTDTQYF
V: TRBV15; J: TRBJ2-1; size: medium-sized; D: TRBD2; DNA: TGTGCCACCAGCAGAGAAGGAGGACTAGCGGGAGTCCGCTCCTACAATGAGCAGTTCTTC; CDR3: CATSREGGLAGVRSYNEQFF
V: TRBV12-3/TRBV12-4; J: TRBJ2-1; size: many; D: .; DNA: TGTGCCAGCAGTCTAGGGTCGGGGAATGAGCAGTTCTTC; CDR3: CASSLGSGNEQFF
V: TRBV6-1; J: TRBJ2-3; size: many; D: TRBD2; DNA: TGTGCCAGCAGTGAGGACCTCTTGGGACTAGCGTTGAGCACAGATACGCAGTATTTT; CDR3: CASSEDLLGLALSTDTQYF
V: TRBV5-1; J: TRBJ2-3; size: few; D: TRBD2; DNA: TGCGCCAGCAGCTTGCGCCTCCTAGCGGGAGCAGCAGATACGCAGTATTTT; CDR3: CASSLRLLAGAADTQYF
V: TRBV20-1; J: TRBJ2-5; size: medium-sized; D: TRBD2; DNA: TGCAGTGCTCGCAGGGCTAGCGGGAGGGCCGGGCAAGAGACCCAGTACTTC; CDR3: CSARRASGRAGQETQYF
V: TRBV27; J: TRBJ2-7; size: medium-sized; D: .; DNA: TGTGCCAGCAGTTTAGTAGGGTTGCGCGAGCAGTACTTC; CDR3: CASSLVGLREQYF
V: TRBV5-1; J: TRBJ1-5; size: medium-sized; D: TRBD1; DNA: TGCGCCAGCAGTCTTGGACAGGGAACTCAGCCCCAGCATTTT; CDR3: CASSLGQGTQPQHF
V: TRBV6-5; J: TRBJ1-5; size: medium-sized; D: .; DNA: TGTGCCAGCAGCCCGGGACTGAGCAATCAGCCCCAGCATTTT; CDR3: CASSPGLSNQPQHF
V: TRBV28; J: TRBJ2-3; size: medium-sized; D: TRBD2; DNA: TGTGCCAGCAGTTTAGGACTAGCGGGAACCACAGATACGCAGTATTTT; CDR3: CASSLGLAGTTDTQYF
V: TRBV4-1; J: TRBJ2-1; size: medium-sized; D: .; DNA: TGCGCCAGCAGCCAAGATTGGGGGATGGCGTACAATGAGCAGTTCTTC; CDR3: CASSQDWGMAYNEQFF
V: TRBV28; J: TRBJ1-4; size: once; D: .; DNA: TGTGCCAGCAGGAGAACGGGTAATGAAAAACTGTTTTTT; CDR3: CASRRTGNEKLFF
V: TRBV11-2; J: TRBJ2-3; size: .; D: .; DNA: TGTGCCAGCAGCTTATACGGGTATGGCACAGATACGCAGTATTTT; CDR3: CASSLYGYGTDTQYF
V: TRBV20-1; J: TRBJ1-4; size: medium-sized; D: TRBD1; DNA: TGCAGTGCTAGGGACAGGGTTTCTAATGAAAAACTGTTTTTT; CDR3: CSARDRVSNEKLFF
V: TRBV1; J: TRBJ2-1; size: medium-sized; D: .; DNA: TGCACCAGCAGCCAAGAAATAGCGGGAGTGAATGAGCAGTTCTTC; CDR3: CTSSQEIAGVNEQFF
V: TRBV6-5; J: TRBJ2-5; size: .; D: TRBD1; DNA: TGTGCCAGCAGTTACGTACAGGGGAGCCCAGAGACCCAGTACTTC; CDR3: CASSYVQGSPETQYF
V: TRBV4-2; J: TRBJ2-3; size: .; D: .; DNA: TGTGCCAGCAGCCAAGAGGGGTCCAGGAGGGTGGATACGCAGTATTTT; CDR3: CASSQEGSRRVDTQYF